This passage covers 6 T cell receptor beta chains from one sample sequenced in a study of radiation and T cells in renal cell carcinoma. As to time point: blood 4 weeks post-SBRT, at nephrectomy. Treatment: 15 Gy SBRT to primary tumor, nephrectomy 4 weeks later. Method: immunoSEQ multiplex PCR; TCRdb's copy keeps in-frame clones and lacks some. Counted here are about 140,000 clones, less than 90% occurring once; the ten biggest clones make up about a sixth. Sequencing used blood, obtained from a patient whose treatment included radiotherapy and nephrectomy. Source of these receptors: a woman aged 50 to 60 with renal cell carcinoma.

The genes are TRBV5-1 and TRBJ2-1; 9 bases line up with TRBD1. J lost 12 bases, V lost 4 bases, and 11 bases had no gene match. CDR1 is SGHRS, CDR2 YFSETQ, per germline. The length of the CDR3 is 14 residues. The CDR3 bases are TGCGCCAGCAGCCCAGGGACAGGGAAAGGTGGGCAGTTCTTC. Translation gives CASSPGTGKGGQFF.

The V gene is TRBV18, the J gene TRBJ1-2; possible D gene TRBD1, 6 bases. CDR1 is KGHSH, CDR2 LQKENI, per germline. The CDR3 is 15 amino acids. V was cut by 3 bases and J by 2 bases, with 13 bases left in between. CDR3 nucleotides: TGTGCCAGCTCACCTTCCGGGACACAAAACTATGGCTACACCTTC. This translates into CASSPSGTQNYGYTF. Based on the CDR3 plus reference TRBV18 and TRBJ1-2, the full variable domain is NAGVMQNPRHLVRRRGQEARLRCSPMKGHSHVYWYRQLPEEGLKFMVYLQKENIIDESGMPKERFSAEFPKEGPSILRIQQVVRGDSAAYFCASSPSGTQNYGYTFGSGTRLTVV.

In nucleotides, the CDR3 is TGTGCCAGCAGCCAAGATCCCCAAGCGGGAGAAGGGGTATACGAGCAGTACTTC. It codes for CASSQDPQAGEGVYEQYF. This sequence joins TRBV4-2 and TRBJ2-7, with 8 bases fitting TRBD2. The junction had 14 bases not matched to a gene; V was cut back by 0 bases and J by 4 bases. Per germline, CDR1 LGHNA and CDR2 YNFKEQ. There are 18 residues in the CDR3.

This clone was found a few times. The V and J genes are TRBV27 and TRBJ1-4, with 9 bases that match TRBD1. The CDR3 is 14 amino acids. Germline V gives CDR1 MNHEY, CDR2 SMNVEV (reference sequence). J was trimmed by 5 bases and V by 6 bases; bases with no gene match: 4. CDR3 nucleotide sequence: TGTGCCAGCAGGATAGGACAGGGGAATGAAAAACTGTTTTTT. Protein: CASRIGQGNEKLFF.

The J gene is TRBJ2-3, the V gene TRBV27; possibly TRBD1 or TRBD2 for D (6 bases each). Looked up from germline, CDR1 is MNHEY and CDR2 is SMNVEV (reference sequence). V lost 8 bases and J 1 base, leaving 13 bases between the germline ends. This CDR3 region has 14 residues. The CDR3 region is CASRTKGGTDTQYF. CDR3 DNA: TGTGCCAGCCGGACTAAGGGGGGCACAGATACGCAGTATTTT.

V usage is TRBV5-6 and J usage is TRBJ2-7; 7 positions match TRBD1. With 0 bases clipped from V and 5 bases from J, the junction kept 2 bases outside the gene matches. The CDR3 loop spans 13 amino acids. Germline-derived CDR1 and CDR2 are SGHDT and YYEEEE. The CDR3 loop reads CASSLDRGDEQYF. CDR3 sequence (DNA): TGTGCCAGCAGCTTGGACAGGGGCGACGAGCAGTACTTC.